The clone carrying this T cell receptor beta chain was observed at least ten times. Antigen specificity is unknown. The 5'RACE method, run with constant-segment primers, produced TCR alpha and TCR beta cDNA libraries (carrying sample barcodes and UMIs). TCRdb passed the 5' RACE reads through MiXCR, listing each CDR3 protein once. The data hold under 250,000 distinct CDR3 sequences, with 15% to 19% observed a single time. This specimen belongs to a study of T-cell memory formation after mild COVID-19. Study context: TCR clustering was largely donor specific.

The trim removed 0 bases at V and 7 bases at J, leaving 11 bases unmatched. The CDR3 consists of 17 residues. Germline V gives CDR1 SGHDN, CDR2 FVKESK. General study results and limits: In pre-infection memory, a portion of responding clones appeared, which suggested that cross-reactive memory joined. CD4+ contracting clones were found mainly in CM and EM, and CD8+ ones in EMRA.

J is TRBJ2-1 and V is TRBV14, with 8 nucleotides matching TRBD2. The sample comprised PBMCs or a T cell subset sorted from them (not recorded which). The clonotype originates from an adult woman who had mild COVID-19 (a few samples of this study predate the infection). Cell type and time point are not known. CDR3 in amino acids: CASSQERIERGRNEQFF. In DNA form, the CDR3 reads TGTGCCAGCAGCCAAGAACGGATTGAGCGGGGGAGGAATGAGCAGTTCTTC.